Each of the 8 T cell receptor beta chains below was sequenced from the same sample in a study of neurological immune-mediated disorders (dated by TCRdb to about 2019). To prepare the library, 5' RACE was applied. The reads were generated on an Illumina HiSeq 2500. TCRdb applied fastp at Q25 and MiXCR to the public reads, then kept only in-frame beta chains. When rows share a CDR3 protein, they turn into one entry using the most common DNA and genes. The sample table records some 48,000 distinct CDR3 sequences; about 22% of these occur just once. The ten biggest clones cover approximately 4.3% of the sample. The time point label on this specimen signifies: technical triplicate 3. Material: PBMCs. These receptors originate from a man between 60 and 75 years old with HTLV-1-associated myelopathy (HAM/TSP).

V gene TRBV11-3 combines with J gene TRBJ2-1; 7 bases are a match to TRBD2. Unmatched junction bases numbered 0, after V lost 1 base and J lost 0 bases. Germline CDR1 and CDR2: SGHNT and YENEEA. This CDR3 has 15 residues. The CDR3 DNA is TGTGCCAGCAGCTTAGGGACTAGCTCCTACAATGAGCAGTTCTTC. Translation gives CASSLGTSSYNEQFF. Using reference TRBV11-3 and TRBJ2-1 for the parts outside the CDR3, the full variable domain is EAGVVQSPRYKIIEKKQPVAFWCNPISGHNTLYWYLQNLGQGPELLIRYENEEAVDDSQLPKDRFSAERLKGVDSTLKIQPAELGDSAVYLCASSLGTSSYNEQFFGPGTRLTVL.

A few counts support this clonotype. This chain links TRBV5-1 with TRBJ2-6; tentative D call: TRBD2 (5 bases). Trimming removed 5 bases from V and 1 base from J, with 10 bases in between. This CDR3 is built from 15 residues. Germline-derived CDR1 and CDR2 are SGHRS and YFSETQ. The CDR3 DNA is TGCGCCAGCAGAAACGGGGTATCTGGGGCCAACGTCCTGACTTTC. It yields the protein CASRNGVSGANVLTF.

This clonotype was recorded at least ten times. V and J are TRBV5-1 and TRBJ2-7; 9 bases match TRBD1. CDR1 and CDR2 (germline): SGHRS, YFSETQ. The trim removed 3 bases at V and 5 bases at J, leaving 6 bases unmatched. The CDR3 length is 14 residues. The DNA for the CDR3 is TGCGCCAGCAGCTCCGGGACAGGGACCGACGAGCAGTACTTC. Encoded protein: CASSSGTGTDEQYF.

This clonotype was picked up many times. This chain joins TRBV28 and TRBJ2-1, with D possibly TRBD2 on 6 matching bases. Germline V gene sequence: CDR1 MDHEN, CDR2 SYDVKM. V lost 5 bases to trimming and J lost 7 bases, with 12 bases between them. CDR3 length: 13 amino acids. CDR3 region: CASSTLARNEQFF. The DNA for the CDR3 is TGTGCCAGCAGTACGCTAGCGAGGAATGAGCAGTTCTTC.

This clonotype was seen repeatedly, ten times or more. V usage is TRBV7-9 and J usage is TRBJ2-7; TRBD1 matches at 10 bases. Germline V gene lookup returns CDR1 SEHNR and CDR2 FQNEAQ (reference sequence). The CDR3 totals 14 residues. The ends lost 1 base at V and 5 bases at J; junction bases unmatched: 2. The CDR3: CASSLEGTGDEQYF. In DNA, the CDR3 is TGTGCCAGCAGCTTAGAGGGGACAGGGGACGAGCAGTACTTC.

V usage is TRBV15 and J usage is TRBJ1-5, with D hard to call. The CDR3 extends over 12 amino acids. The germline gives CDR1 LNHNV, CDR2 YYDKDF (reference sequence). Trimming stripped 1 base from V and 5 bases from J, with 3 bases between. The CDR3 bases are TGTGCCACCAGCAGAGTAGATCAGCCCCAGCATTTT. Translation: CATSRVDQPQHF.

Turning to this clonotype: A single base separates this from a much larger clone, so it may be a read error. The CDR3 DNA follows: TGCAGTGCCCCTAAGGGGAGCGGTCCAAACACCTGGGAGCTGTTTTTT. Its protein is CSAPKGSGPNTWELFF. J is TRBJ2-2 and V is TRBV20-1; D is possibly TRBD1 or TRBD2 (5 bases each). Per the germline V gene, CDR1 is DFQATT and CDR2 is SNEGSKA (reference sequence). The length of the CDR3 is 16 residues.

This clonotype was seen at least ten times. The chain joins TRBV6-5 to TRBJ1-2; tentatively, D is TRBD1 (6 bases). The CDR3 is 15 residues long. Trimming took 6 bases from V and 0 from J, leaving 14 bases between them. The V gene's germline CDR1 is MNHEY and CDR2 SVGAGI. In DNA, the CDR3 is TGTGCCAGCAGCGTGGAGGGGGGAGCTAACTATGGCTACACCTTC. Translation gives CASSVEGGANYGYTF.